The TCR beta chain under discussion was sequenced for a study of spatial heterogeneity in lung cancer. All TCR cDNA molecules were individually tagged with a unique molecular identifier. From the 5' RACE reads, TCRdb called clonotypes with MiXCR, one entry per CDR3 protein. In the table there are under 150,000 distinct CDR3 sequences, 12% of which are singletons. This CDR3 region has 15 residues. Germline loops: CDR1 ENHRY, CDR2 SYGVKD. The V end was cut by 3 bases, the J end by 5 bases, with 14 bases between. Time point noted: blood at routine non-recurrence follow-up after resection. Unsorted tumor, nontumor lung tissue or cryopreserved PBMC supplied the whole RNA. This clonotype came up a few times.

This chain joins TRBV10-3 and TRBJ2-1; D gene unclear. This sequence was found in a male donor with early-stage non-small cell lung cancer. Sequenced here: PBMCs, sampled at follow-up. Here the CDR3 DNA reads TGTGCCATCAGTGACTCAGCGATTGGGAACAATGAGCAGTTCTTC. It encodes CAISDSAIGNNEQFF.